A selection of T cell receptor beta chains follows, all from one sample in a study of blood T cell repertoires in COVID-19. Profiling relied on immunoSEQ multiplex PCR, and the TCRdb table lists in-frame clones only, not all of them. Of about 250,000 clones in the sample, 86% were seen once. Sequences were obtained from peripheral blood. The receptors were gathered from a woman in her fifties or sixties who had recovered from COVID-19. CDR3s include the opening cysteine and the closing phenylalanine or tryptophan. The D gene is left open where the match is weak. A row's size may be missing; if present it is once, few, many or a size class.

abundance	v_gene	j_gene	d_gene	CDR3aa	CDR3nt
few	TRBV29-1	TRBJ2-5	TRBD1	CSGRTGEETQYF	TGCAGCGGGAGGACAGGGGAAGAGACCCAGTACTTC
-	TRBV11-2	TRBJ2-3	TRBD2	CASSLGLAGDFTDTQYF	TGTGCCAGCAGCCTCGGACTAGCGGGGGATTTCACAGATACGCAGTATTTT
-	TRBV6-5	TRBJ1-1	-	CASSLVGNTEAFF	TGTGCCAGCAGTCTTGTCGGGAACACTGAAGCTTTCTTT
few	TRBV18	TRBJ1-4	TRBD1	CASSLNRGPREKLFF	TGTGCCAGCTCACTAAACAGGGGGCCGAGAGAAAAACTGTTTTTT
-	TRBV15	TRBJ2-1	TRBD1	CATSTRTGDNEQFF	TGTGCCACCAGCACCCGGACAGGGGACAATGAGCAGTTCTTC
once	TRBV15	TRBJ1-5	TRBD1	CATSRTTGNQPQHF	TGTGCCACCAGCAGAACGACAGGGAATCAGCCCCAGCATTTT
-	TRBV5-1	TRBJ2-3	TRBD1	CASSGGQGTDTQYF	TGCGCCAGCAGCGGAGGACAGGGCACAGATACGCAGTATTTT
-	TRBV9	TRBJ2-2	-	CASGTGELFF	TGTGCCAGCGGGACAGGGGAGCTGTTTTTT
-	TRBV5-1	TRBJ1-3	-	CASSLDSNSGNTIYF	TGCGCCAGCAGCTTGGACAGTAACTCTGGAAACACCATATATTTT
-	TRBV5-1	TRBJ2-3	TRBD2	CASSFEGLAGSTDTQYF	TGCGCCAGCAGCTTTGAAGGACTAGCGGGTAGCACAGATACGCAGTATTTT
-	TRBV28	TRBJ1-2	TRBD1	CASSPGQASPYGYTF	TGTGCCAGCAGCCCTGGACAGGCTTCCCCCTATGGCTACACCTTC
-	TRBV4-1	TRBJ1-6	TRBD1	CASSQPSGTENSPLHF	TGCGCCAGCAGTCAACCGTCCGGGACAGAAAATTCACCCCTCCACTTT
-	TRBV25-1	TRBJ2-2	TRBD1	CASSDVTGRNTGELFF	TGTGCCAGCAGTGACGTGACAGGGAGAAACACCGGGGAGCTGTTTTTT
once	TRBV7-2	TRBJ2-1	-	CASSFLRIEVESYNEQFF	TGTGCCAGCAGCTTTTTACGCATTGAGGTGGAGTCCTACAATGAGCAGTTCTTC
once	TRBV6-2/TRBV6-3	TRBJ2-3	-	CASSYRTAPDTQYF	TGTGCCAGCAGTTACCGGACAGCCCCAGATACGCAGTATTTT
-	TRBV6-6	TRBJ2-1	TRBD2	CATLAGGLQSEFF	TGTGCCACCCTAGCGGGGGGCTTACAGTCGGAGTTCTTC
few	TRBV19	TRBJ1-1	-	CASVHRVRNTEAFF	TGTGCCAGCGTTCACAGGGTGAGGAATACTGAAGCTTTCTTT